This T cell receptor beta chain originates from a study of cytomegalovirus exposure and HLA in healthy donors. The table came from immunoSEQ multiplex PCR; TCRdb's copy has only in-frame clones and leaves some out. The repertoire has tens of thousands of clones, approximately 90% of them found once; the top ten carry 2.5% to 3.5%. There are 15 residues in the CDR3. The junction had 4 bases not matched to a gene; V was cut back by 6 bases and J by 0 bases. Germline CDR1 and CDR2: SGHAT and FQDESV (reference sequence). The sequence came from a man younger than 30 in good health and CMV-seronegative. The chain combines TRBV11-1 with TRBJ2-1; TRBD2 matches 8 bases. The sequenced material came from PBMCs. CDR3 sequence: CASRGAGVSYNEQFF. The CDR3 DNA reads as TGTGCCAGCAGGGGAGCGGGAGTCTCCTACAATGAGCAGTTCTTC.